This TCR beta chain is drawn from a study of cytomegalovirus exposure and HLA in healthy donors. As for the study in general: There were tens of millions of unique TCRs (from HLA-typed donors) in an early data release.

Study-level findings and limits: Likely technical artifact: a cluster of highly shared sequence variants.

This PCR relied on a set of 60 Vbeta primers and 13 Jbeta primers. Some clones are missing from TCRdb's copy, which holds only in-frame ones; the method was immunoSEQ multiplex PCR. The data show under 150,000 clones, with roughly 80% seen just once and about 4.1% held by the top ten. This CDR3 comprises 14 residues. Germline V gene sequence: CDR1 SGHRS, CDR2 YFSETQ. V was shortened by 0 bases and J by 9 bases, with 13 bases between the two germline ends. As to this clone: The target antigen is unknown.

V is TRBV5-1 and J is TRBJ2-4, with D maybe TRBD1 (5 bases). This TCR came from a woman aged 35 to 49 in good health and CMV-seropositive. Sequenced sample: PBMCs. The CDR3 DNA is TGCGCCAGCAGCTTGGGGACAAACCAGGGCATTCAGTACTTC. As protein: CASSLGTNQGIQYF.